The next 26 T cell receptor beta chains were all read from a single sample in a study of T-cell reconstitution after alpha-beta-depleted transplantation in children. Molecular barcoding with unique molecular identifiers was used for the TCRbeta library. MiXCR, applied by TCRdb to the PCR reads, yields one record per CDR3 protein. The sample carries hundreds of thousands of distinct CDR3 sequences, roughly a quarter recorded once. The sample consisted of PBMCs, mostly from graft donor cells, taken 360 days after TCRalphabeta/CD19-depleted stem cell transplant. Receptor source: a female patient aged 2-15 years who had a stem cell transplant for congenital amegakaryocytic thrombocytopenia, so the T cells may come from the graft donor.

The chain couples TRBV27 to TRBJ1-6; D gene unclear. The germline V and J ends were trimmed by 10 bases and 0 bases, with 7 bases remaining between them. The CDR3 runs to 13 residues. In germline, CDR1 is MNHEY, CDR2 SMNVEV (reference sequence). This chain's CDR3 is CATAHSYNSPLHF. The CDR3 DNA reads TGTGCCACCGCCCACTCCTATAATTCACCCCTCCACTTT.

This clonotype has only a few counts. The chain links TRBV12-3 or TRBV12-4 to TRBJ2-7; 10 nucleotides align to TRBD1. V gave up 5 bases and J gave up 8 bases; unmatched junction bases: 9. The CDR3 runs to 14 residues. As DNA, the CDR3 is TGTGCCAGCAGTCTCGACAGGGGGCGTCTCAAGCAGTACTTC. The encoded protein is CASSLDRGRLKQYF.

CDR3 sequence reads: CASSWTHRALHF. DNA of the CDR3: TGTGCCAGCAGTTGGACTCACCGGGCCCTCCACTTT. The chain links TRBV12-3 or TRBV12-4 to TRBJ1-6; D uncertain. This CDR3 region has 12 residues. V dropped 4 bases and J dropped 14 bases, with 12 bases sitting between them.

This clonotype was counted only a few times. This sequence joins TRBV10-2 and TRBJ2-2, with D perhaps matching TRBD1 (6 bases). Germline V lookup: CDR1 WSHSY, CDR2 SAAADI. V lost 6 bases and J lost 2, with 13 bases in between. The CDR3 length is 15 residues. The DNA for the CDR3 is TGCGCCAGCAGGGGGGCTTATCGAAACACCGGGGAGCTGTTTTTT. Its translation is CASRGAYRNTGELFF.

This clonotype has just a few counts. The rearrangement links TRBV4-1 to TRBJ2-7; a weak D match, TRBD2 (6 bases). Germline-derived CDR1 and CDR2 are MGHRA and YSYEKL. V lost 4 bases, J lost 3 bases, and 19 bases lay in between. CDR3 length equals 16 residues. The CDR3 DNA sequence: TGCGCCAGCAGCCTTACCCCCCAGCGGGTATTCTACGAGCAGTACTTC. Its protein is CASSLTPQRVFYEQYF.

V gene TRBV6-1 combines with J gene TRBJ1-2; unclear D gene. The CDR3 contains 14 residues. Between the trimmed V and J ends, which lost 10 bases and 2 bases, there was a span of 17 bases. From germline, CDR1 is MNHNS and CDR2 SASEGT. CDR3 sequence: CATLTARDNYGYTF. CDR3 in DNA: TGTGCCACTCTCACGGCCAGAGACAACTATGGCTACACCTTC.

This chain links TRBV19 with TRBJ2-1; 8 nucleotides align to TRBD2. The ends lost 5 bases at V and 8 bases at J; junction bases unmatched: 11. Germline V gene lookup returns CDR1 LNHDA and CDR2 SQIVND (reference sequence). The CDR3 loop spans 15 amino acids. The CDR3 is CASSVPGLDLYEQFF. CDR3 sequence (DNA): TGTGCCAGTAGTGTACCGGGACTAGATCTCTATGAGCAGTTCTTC. Full variable domain (remainder filled in from reference TRBV19 and TRBJ2-1): DGGITQSPKYLFRKEGQNVTLSCEQNLNHDAMYWYRQDPGQGLRLIYYSQIVNDFQKGDIAEGYSVSREKKESFPLTVTSAQKNPTAFYLCASSVPGLDLYEQFFGPGTRLTVL.

This clonotype turned up a few times. The rearrangement uses TRBV5-1 and TRBJ2-7; 11 nucleotides match TRBD2. The germline V gene has CDR1 SGHRS and CDR2 YFSETQ. The junction had 16 bases not matched to a gene; V was cut back by 4 bases and J by 7 bases. This CDR3 comprises 17 residues. The CDR3 nucleotides are TGCGCCAGCAGCACGACACCTTCACTAGCGGGGGCTTGGGAGCAGTACTTC. It encodes CASSTTPSLAGAWEQYF. Drawing the rest from reference TRBV5-1 and TRBJ2-7, the complete variable domain is KAGVTQTPRYLIKTRGQQVTLSCSPISGHRSVSWYQQTPGQGLQFLFEYFSETQRNKGNFPGRFSGRQFSNSRSEMNVSTLELGDSALYLCASSTTPSLAGAWEQYFGPGTRLTVT.

This clonotype appeared once. The chain employs TRBV20-1 and TRBJ2-5; D is perhaps TRBD1 (5 bases). From germline, CDR1 is DFQATT and CDR2 SNEGSKA (reference sequence). CDR3 length equals 15 residues. The V and J ends lost 6 bases and 2 bases respectively, with 19 bases between them. The CDR3 sequence is CSAPPQTRGQETQYF. The CDR3, as DNA: TGCAGTGCCCCACCCCAGACAAGGGGTCAAGAGACCCAGTACTTC.

This clonotype has just a few counts. This chain connects TRBV7-9 to TRBJ2-7, with D unresolved. From germline, CDR1 is SEHNR and CDR2 FQNEAQ (reference sequence). The CDR3 is made up of 14 amino acids. V was pared by 5 bases and J by 0 bases, with 11 bases between. The CDR3 region has the DNA TGTGCCAGCAGCACCACGACCCTCTCCTACGAGCAGTACTTC. It translates to CASSTTTLSYEQYF.

This clonotype came up many times. The CDR3 sequence: CATSGPLHPNTGELFF. The CDR3 bases are TGTGCCACCAGTGGTCCTTTGCATCCGAACACCGGGGAGCTGTTTTTT. The chain employs TRBV24-1 and TRBJ2-2; D call uncertain. The CDR3 loop spans 16 amino acids. Germline V CDR1 and CDR2: KGHDR, SFDVKD. Trimming shortened V by 5 bases and J by 0 bases, and 12 bases separated the two germline ends.

This clonotype was seen only a few times. This chain uses TRBV5-1 with TRBJ2-7; weak D call: TRBD1 (6 bases). Trimming shortened V by 2 bases and J by 2 bases, and 14 bases separated the two germline ends. The germline CDR1 and CDR2 sequences are SGHRS and YFSETQ. The CDR3 extends over 15 amino acids. The CDR3 DNA sequence: TGCGCCAGCAGCTTAAGACAGGCGGAAACCTACGAGCAGTACTTC. Its protein product is CASSLRQAETYEQYF.

This clonotype was recorded at least ten times. J is TRBJ2-1 and V is TRBV12-3 or TRBV12-4; no clear D. This CDR3 is 14 amino acids long. V lost 3 bases, J lost 7 bases, and 13 bases lay in between. The CDR3 is CASSFGLRSNEQFF. CDR3 DNA: TGTGCCAGCAGTTTTGGATTGAGGTCGAATGAGCAGTTCTTC.

This clonotype was recorded a few times. The rearrangement joins TRBV12-3 or TRBV12-4 to TRBJ2-1; D is uncertain. V was trimmed by 5 bases and J by 10 bases, leaving 9 bases between them. The CDR3 is 11 amino acids. The CDR3 is CASSVDIEQFF. CDR3 DNA sequence: TGTGCCAGCAGTGTAGACATAGAGCAGTTCTTC.

J is TRBJ2-2 and V is TRBV6-5, with 7 positions matching TRBD1. This CDR3 spans 16 amino acids. Germline values: CDR1 MNHEY, CDR2 SVGAGI. J gave up 4 bases and V 4 bases, and 9 bases lay outside the gene matches. CDR3 sequence (DNA): TGTGCCAGCAGTTCCTTCCGACAGGGACGCACCGGGGAGCTGTTTTTT. Encoded protein: CASSSFRQGRTGELFF.

This clonotype was counted between two and nine times. The chain joins TRBV29-1 to TRBJ2-1, with unresolved D. V was pared by 2 bases and J by 6 bases, with 8 bases between. Per the germline V gene, CDR1 is SQVTM and CDR2 is ANQGSEA. The CDR3 covers 12 residues. In DNA form, the CDR3 reads TGCAGCGTTGAATGGGTGGGCAATGAGCAGTTCTTC. Translating it yields CSVEWVGNEQFF.

DNA for the CDR3: TGTGCCACCAGTGATTTTCCCCCCGACAGGGGTCCTCAAGAGACCCAGTACTTC. This encodes CATSDFPPDRGPQETQYF. The chain links TRBV24-1 to TRBJ2-5; the match to TRBD1 covers 8 bases. The CDR3 spans 18 residues. Germline CDR1 is KGHDR and CDR2 is SFDVKD. V gave up 1 base and J gave up 2 bases; unmatched junction bases: 11.

This clonotype was seen at least ten times. The chain combines TRBV7-9 with TRBJ1-3; 11 bases align to TRBD1. V was clipped by 5 bases and J by 3 bases; unmatched bases: 9. Germline lookup yields CDR1 SEHNR and CDR2 FQNEAQ (reference sequence). This CDR3 is built from 17 residues. The CDR3 nucleotides read TGTGCCAGCAGCGCCCCGGGACAGGGGGTTTTTGGAAACACCATATATTTT. Residues: CASSAPGQGVFGNTIYF.

The rearrangement joins TRBV12-3 or TRBV12-4 to TRBJ2-7, with TRBD1 matching 7 bases. The CDR3 extends over 13 amino acids. The junction had 5 bases not matched to a gene; V was cut back by 7 bases and J by 2 bases. The DNA of the CDR3 is TGTGCCAGCACTCGACAGGGAACCTACGAGCAGTACTTC. Amino acids: CASTRQGTYEQYF.

This clonotype was found a few times. The V call is TRBV28, the J call TRBJ2-2, with 11 nucleotides matching TRBD1. This CDR3 is 17 amino acids long. The V gene end was trimmed by 5 bases and the J gene end by 0 bases; junction bases not matched to a gene: 5. Germline V lookup: CDR1 MDHEN, CDR2 SYDVKM. In DNA, the CDR3 is TGTGCCAGCAGTGTAGGGACAGGGGGAGCGAACACCGGGGAGCTGTTTTTT. Protein product: CASSVGTGGANTGELFF.

At least ten counts were recorded for this clonotype. This sequence joins TRBV15 and TRBJ2-2, with a weak D call TRBD2 (6 bases). The CDR3 spans 16 residues. Trimming pared 4 bases from V and 1 base from J, leaving 13 bases between. CDR1 is LNHNV and CDR2 is YYDKDF in the germline V gene (reference sequence). The CDR3 DNA sequence: TGTGCCACCAGCATCTGGGGCGGGATGAACACCGGGGAGCTGTTTTTT. Protein product: CATSIWGGMNTGELFF.

This clonotype was counted a few times. V and J are TRBV13 and TRBJ2-5, with D possibly being TRBD2 (5 bases). Between the trimmed V and J ends, which lost 2 bases and 1 base, there was a span of 17 bases. This CDR3 region has 17 residues. Germline CDR1 PRHDT, CDR2 FYEKMQ (reference sequence). Written as DNA, the CDR3 is TGTGCCAGCAGCTTAACCGCGACCGGACGGGGCCAAGAGACCCAGTACTTC. It specifies CASSLTATGRGQETQYF.

This clonotype came up a few times. The chain uses TRBV28 and TRBJ1-2; no firm D call. The CDR3 loop spans 13 amino acids. Trimming took off 3 bases at V and 4 bases at J, with 9 bases between the two ends. Germline V gene data show CDR1 as MDHEN and CDR2 as SYDVKM. The CDR3 DNA follows: TGTGCCAGCAGTTTTGGTCAGATCTATGGCTACACCTTC. Protein: CASSFGQIYGYTF.

This clonotype was seen a few times. This chain links TRBV12-3 or TRBV12-4 with TRBJ1-1; D not resolved. The CDR3 totals 13 residues. V lost 5 bases and J lost 6, with 13 bases in between. In DNA form, the CDR3 reads TGTGCCAGCAGTCATACCCCACAGTCTGAAGCTTTCTTT. This sequence encodes CASSHTPQSEAFF.

V is TRBV5-1 and J is TRBJ2-7; TRBD1 matches 9 bases. In germline, CDR1 is SGHRS, CDR2 YFSETQ. The J segment lost 7 bases and the V segment lost 1 base, leaving 15 bases of the junction unmatched. This CDR3 region has 17 residues. The CDR3 here is CASSLIGIWDREREQYF. CDR3 DNA sequence: TGCGCCAGCAGCTTGATCGGTATTTGGGACAGGGAACGTGAGCAGTACTTC.

This clonotype was picked up a small number of times. The V call is TRBV28, the J call TRBJ1-1; D remains ambiguous. The CDR3 length is 14 residues. Germline V gene data show CDR1 as MDHEN and CDR2 as SYDVKM. The V gene lost 2 bases and the J gene lost 2 bases, with 9 bases spanning the gap. The CDR3 DNA is TGTGCCAGCAGTTTAACTCAGGCAAACACTGAAGCTTTCTTT. This codes for CASSLTQANTEAFF.